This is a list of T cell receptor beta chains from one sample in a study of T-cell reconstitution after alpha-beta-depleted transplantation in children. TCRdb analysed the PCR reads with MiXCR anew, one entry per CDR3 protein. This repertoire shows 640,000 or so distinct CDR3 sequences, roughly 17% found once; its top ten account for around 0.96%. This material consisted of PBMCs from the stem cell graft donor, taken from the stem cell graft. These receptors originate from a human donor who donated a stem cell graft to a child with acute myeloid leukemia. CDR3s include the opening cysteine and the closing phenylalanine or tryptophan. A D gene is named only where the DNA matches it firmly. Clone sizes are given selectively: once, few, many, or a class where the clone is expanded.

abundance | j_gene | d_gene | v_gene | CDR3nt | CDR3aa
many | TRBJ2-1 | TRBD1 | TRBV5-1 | TGCGCCAGCAGCTCGGGGGACAGGGACGTCAATGAGCAGTTCTTC | CASSSGDRDVNEQFF
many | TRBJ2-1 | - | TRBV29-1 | TGCAGCGTTGAAGATGGGCACAATGAGCAGTTCTTC | CSVEDGHNEQFF
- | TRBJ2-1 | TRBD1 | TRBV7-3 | TGTGCCAGCACCGAAGGGACAGGGTCTTACAATGAGCAGTTCTTC | CASTEGTGSYNEQFF
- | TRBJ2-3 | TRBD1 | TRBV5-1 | TGCGCCAGCAGCTTGGGGACAGGGATCACAGATACGCAGTATTTT | CASSLGTGITDTQYF
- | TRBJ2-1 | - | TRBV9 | TGTGCCAGCAGCGTAGGGAGTCTCAATGAGCAGTTCTTC | CASSVGSLNEQFF
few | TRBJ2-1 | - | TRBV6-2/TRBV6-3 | TGTGCCAGCAGTTACTCGCGCCCGGGGAGCTCCTACAATGAGCAGTTCTTC | CASSYSRPGSSYNEQFF
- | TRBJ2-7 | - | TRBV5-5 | TGTGCCAGCAGCGGAGCGGGTACCCCCTACGAGCAGTACTTC | CASSGAGTPYEQYF
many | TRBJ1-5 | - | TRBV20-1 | TGCAGTGCTATAAGCTCCTACAATCAGCCCCAGCATTTT | CSAISSYNQPQHF
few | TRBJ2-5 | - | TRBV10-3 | TGTGCCATCAGTGGGCAGGCTCAAGAGACCCAGTACTTC | CAISGQAQETQYF
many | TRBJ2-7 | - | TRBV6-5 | TGTGCCAGCAGTTACCACCCGTGGGAGTATCCCTACGAGCAGTACTTC | CASSYHPWEYPYEQYF
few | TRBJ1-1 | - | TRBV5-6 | TGTGCCAGCAGCTGGGGGGCCGCCCGAACGGGCACTGAAGCTTTCTTT | CASSWGAARTGTEAFF
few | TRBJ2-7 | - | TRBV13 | TGTGCCAGCAGCGTAGGCCGGTTCTCCTACGAGCAGTACTTC | CASSVGRFSYEQYF
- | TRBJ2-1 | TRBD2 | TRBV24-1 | TGTGCCACCAGTGATTTGAACGGGGGGATCGATGAGCAGTTCTTC | CATSDLNGGIDEQFF
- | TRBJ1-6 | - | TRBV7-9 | TGTGCCAGCAGTCAGGACGACCGGTCACCCCTCCACTTT | CASSQDDRSPLHF
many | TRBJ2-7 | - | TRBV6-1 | TGTGCCAGCAGGAGGATTTCCTACGAGCAGTACTTC | CASRRISYEQYF
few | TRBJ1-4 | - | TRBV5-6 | TGTGCCAGCAGCCTTTTTCGGGACGCTCAGGATGAAAAACTGTTTTTT | CASSLFRDAQDEKLFF
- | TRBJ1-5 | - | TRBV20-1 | TGCAGTGCTAGGCAACAAACCAATCAGCCCCAGCATTTT | CSARQQTNQPQHF
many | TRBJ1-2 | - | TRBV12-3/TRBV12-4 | TGTGCCAGCAGTGACGACGGGACACGTGGAAACTATGGCTACACCTTC | CASSDDGTRGNYGYTF
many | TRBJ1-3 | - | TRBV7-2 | TGTGCCAGCAGCTTAGGGGGGGGCCCGCGCTCTGGAAACACCATATATTTT | CASSLGGGPRSGNTIYF
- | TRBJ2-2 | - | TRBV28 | TGTGCCAGCGATTCAGGGAACACCGGGGAGCTGTTTTTT | CASDSGNTGELFF
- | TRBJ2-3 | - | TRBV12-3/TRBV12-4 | TGTGCCAGCTCTGCCCTTCCCGAGGGGCCTAGCACAGATACGCAGTATTTT | CASSALPEGPSTDTQYF
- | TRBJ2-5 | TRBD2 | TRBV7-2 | TGTGCCAGCAGCTTAGCCCGAATAGGACTAGCGGGGGGGATGCGGGAGACCCAGTACTTC | CASSLARIGLAGGMRETQYF
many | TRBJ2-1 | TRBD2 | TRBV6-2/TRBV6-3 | TGTGCCACCGTTCTAGCGGGGAACAATGAGCAGTTCTTC | CATVLAGNNEQFF
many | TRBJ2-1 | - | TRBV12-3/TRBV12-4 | TGTGCCAGCGGAGGTGGGGGCGACTACAATGAGCAGTTCTTC | CASGGGGDYNEQFF